The 17 T cell receptor beta chains given below trace back to one sample, sequenced in a study of human thymus T cells. Profiled with immunoSEQ multiplex PCR; TCRdb holds only in-frame clones, not every one. The table lists 65,000 to 90,000 clones, roughly 94% of them singletons. Resections from corrective heart surgery provided thymus tissue. Material: thymus tissue. The receptor source for this set is a girl under two years old with a congenital heart defect but otherwise immunologically healthy.

The V call is TRBV9, the J call TRBJ2-7; no clear D. The CDR3 totals 11 residues. Germline V gene lookup returns CDR1 SGDLS and CDR2 YYNGEE. V was shortened by 3 bases and J by 0 bases, with 1 base between the two germline ends. The CDR3 region has the DNA TGTGCCAGCAGCGCCTCCTACGAGCAGTACTTC. Its translation: CASSASYEQYF.

V gene TRBV5-8 combines with J gene TRBJ2-3; tentative D call: TRBD2 (5 bases). The V gene lost 3 bases and the J gene lost 6 bases, with 11 bases spanning the gap. The CDR3 is 13 residues long. The germline CDR1 and CDR2 sequences are SGHTS and YDEGEE. The CDR3 sequence: CASSSPRGDTQYF. CDR3 sequence (DNA): TGTGCCAGCAGCTCCCCTCGGGGTGATACGCAGTATTTT. Supplemented by reference TRBV5-8 and TRBJ2-3, the full variable domain reads EAGVTQSPTHLIKTRGQQATLRCSPISGHTSVYWYQQALGLGLQFLLWYDEGEERNRGNFPPRFSGRQFPNYSSELNVNALELEDSALYLCASSSPRGDTQYFGPGTRLTVL.

The rearrangement links TRBV15 to TRBJ2-1; 7 positions match TRBD2. This CDR3 is built from 14 residues. V lost 4 bases and J lost 3; bases outside the gene matches: 3. Germline-derived CDR1 and CDR2 are LNHNV and YYDKDF (reference sequence). As DNA, the CDR3 is TGTGCCACCAGCATTTGGGGGGGCTACAATGAGCAGTTCTTC. This gives the protein CATSIWGGYNEQFF.

The chain carries TRBV19 and TRBJ1-1; tentatively, D is TRBD1 (5 bases). The CDR3 is made up of 15 amino acids. Germline V lookup: CDR1 LNHDA, CDR2 SQIVND (reference sequence). Trimming took 6 bases from V and 1 from J, leaving 15 bases between them. The CDR3 DNA sequence: TGTGCCAGTAGCTCCACGTCGCAGGGGAACACTGAAGCTTTCTTT. It specifies CASSSTSQGNTEAFF.

The CDR3 reads CASSDTPRGADAYEKLFF. The CDR3, as DNA: TGTGCCAGCAGTGATACCCCTAGGGGGGCGGACGCCTATGAAAAACTGTTTTTT. The V and J genes are TRBV6-1 and TRBJ1-4; D may be TRBD1 (6 bases). CDR3 size: 18 residues. The ends were cut back, 3 bases at V and 6 bases at J, with 23 bases in the middle. Germline CDR1 and CDR2: MNHNS and SASEGT.

V and J are TRBV19 and TRBJ2-1; 12 bases line up with TRBD2. This CDR3 comprises 20 residues. After removal of 7 bases from V and 4 bases from J, the junction contained 20 bases not matched to a gene. Germline V lookup: CDR1 LNHDA, CDR2 SQIVND (reference sequence). The chain's CDR3 is CASMVGGGLAGKFGYNEQFF. The CDR3 nucleotides are TGTGCCAGTATGGTTGGAGGGGGACTAGCGGGTAAATTTGGGTACAATGAGCAGTTCTTC.

The table lists this clone with a count of one. The gene calls are TRBV5-1 and TRBJ2-7, with D possibly called TRBD1 or TRBD2 (7 bases each). Germline V gene lookup returns CDR1 SGHRS and CDR2 YFSETQ. Trimming took off 1 base at V and 1 base at J, with 18 bases between the two ends. The CDR3 sequence is 17 residues long. CDR3 nucleotide sequence: TGCGCCAGCAGCTTGACCAAGCGGGACAGATTATCCTACGAGCAGTACTTC. Protein sequence: CASSLTKRDRLSYEQYF.

The rearrangement links TRBV28 to TRBJ2-1, with 15 bases matching TRBD2. With V trimmed by 4 bases and J by 8 bases, 6 bases remained unmatched. The germline V gene has CDR1 MDHEN and CDR2 SYDVKM. There are 16 residues in the CDR3. CDR3 in amino acids: CASSSLGLAGGDEQFF. CDR3 in DNA: TGTGCCAGCAGTTCCCTAGGACTAGCGGGAGGGGATGAGCAGTTCTTC. Filled out from reference TRBV28 and TRBJ2-1, the complete variable domain reads DVKVTQSSRYLVKRTGEKVFLECVQDMDHENMFWYRQDPGLGLRLIYFSYDVKMKEKGDIPEGYSVSREKKERFSLILESASTNQTSMYLCASSSLGLAGGDEQFFGPGTRLTVL.

The gene calls are TRBV12-1 and TRBJ1-4. TRBV12-1 is a pseudogene segment. CDR3 size: 16 residues. In nucleotides, the CDR3 is TGTGCCAGCAGCTCGCATGATGGGGCACGGGGTGAAAAACTGTTTTTT. Translation: CASSSHDGARGEKLFF.

This clone was observed once. Here the CDR3 reads CASSLAGTGVSSGANVLTF. The CDR3 DNA is TGTGCCAGCAGTTTAGCCGGGACAGGGGTCAGCTCTGGGGCCAACGTCCTGACTTTC. This chain links TRBV27 with TRBJ2-6, with TRBD1 identical over 10 bases. Germline lookup yields CDR1 MNHEY and CDR2 SMNVEV (reference sequence). The CDR3 runs 19 residues. The J segment lost 0 bases and the V segment lost 2 bases, leaving 7 bases of the junction unmatched.

The CDR3 DNA follows: TGTGCCAGCAGTAACAACAGCGCTTCCACCTACGAGCAGTACTTC. It specifies CASSNNSASTYEQYF. The chain recombines TRBV6-1 with TRBJ2-7; D gene uncertain. Trimming left V 5 bases short and J 2 bases short, with 16 bases between. CDR3 length: 15 amino acids. CDR1 MNHNS and CDR2 SASEGT come from the germline V gene.

The chain couples TRBV7-2 to TRBJ1-2, with D unclear. The V end lost 5 bases, the J end lost 10 bases, and 8 bases lay between the germline ends. The CDR3 extends over 10 amino acids. Germline V gives CDR1 SGHTA, CDR2 FQGNSA. The CDR3 protein is CASSPKIYTF. As DNA, the CDR3 is TGTGCCAGCAGCCCAAAAATCTACACCTTC.

The V call is TRBV4-3, the J call TRBJ2-7; a weak D match, TRBD2 (6 bases). Germline CDR1 reads LGHNA; CDR2 reads YSLEER. Trimming stripped 0 bases from V and 6 bases from J, with 12 bases between. The CDR3 length is 14 residues. Written as DNA, the CDR3 is TGCGCCAGCAGCCAAGATGGGCGGGAAGGCGAGCAGTACTTC. Its protein is CASSQDGREGEQYF.

The chain uses TRBV30 and TRBJ2-3, with TRBD2 as a possible D gene (5 bases). Germline CDR1 is GTSNPN and CDR2 is SVGIG (reference sequence). The CDR3 extends over 13 amino acids. V shed 0 bases and J shed 7 bases, with 11 bases lying between them. The CDR3 loop reads CAWSVCQDYTQYF. The DNA of the CDR3 is TGTGCCTGGAGTGTATGCCAGGACTATACGCAGTATTTT.

V and J are TRBV4-1 and TRBJ1-2; D unclear. The germline CDR1 and CDR2 sequences are MGHRA and YSYEKL. The CDR3 length is 14 residues. Between the trimmed V and J ends, which lost 4 bases and 5 bases, there was a span of 14 bases. This CDR3 is CASSRQTWGYGYTF. Here the CDR3 DNA reads TGCGCCAGCAGCCGCCAGACCTGGGGTTATGGCTACACCTTC.

This clone was detected only once. This chain joins TRBV5-1 and TRBJ2-1, with 7 bases matching TRBD1. The CDR3 runs to 16 residues. J lost 3 bases, V lost 4 bases, and 10 bases had no gene match. CDR1 SGHRS and CDR2 YFSETQ come from the germline V gene. CDR3 protein: CASSSDRDDYYNEQFF. The CDR3 DNA follows: TGCGCCAGCAGCAGCGACAGGGACGACTACTACAATGAGCAGTTCTTC.

The genes are TRBV19 and TRBJ1-4, with 10 positions matching TRBD1. The CDR3 sequence is 15 residues long. The V gene end was trimmed by 5 bases and the J gene end by 5 bases; junction bases not matched to a gene: 5. Per germline, CDR1 LNHDA and CDR2 SQIVND (reference sequence). This chain's CDR3 is CASSPTGQGNEKLFF. CDR3 sequence (DNA): TGTGCCAGTAGTCCGACGGGACAGGGGAATGAAAAACTGTTTTTT.